The table lists the clone carrying this TCR beta chain with a few counts. The sample belongs to a study of blood T cell repertoires in COVID-19. Study-wide context: Donors in Cohort 3 who had recovered were those with two negative PCRs, healthcare professional clearance, or resolution of their symptoms.

Unmatched junction bases numbered 6, after V lost 0 bases and J lost 5 bases. CDR1 SGHVS and CDR2 FNYEAQ come from the germline V gene. This CDR3 contains 17 residues. This table comes from immunoSEQ multiplex PCR, and its TCRdb copy is limited to in-frame clones, with some not included. The sample includes about 230,000 clones, roughly 90% of them seen just once. Input material: PBMCs or T cells enriched from blood (not recorded which). J is TRBJ1-4 and V is TRBV7-6, with 10 positions matching TRBD1. The receptor was derived from a woman aged 45 to 65 in a cohort exposed to, infected with or recovered from COVID-19 (not recorded which). CDR3 sequence: CASSLAAGTGANEKLFF. In DNA form, the CDR3 reads TGTGCCAGCAGCTTAGCGGCGGGGACAGGGGCGAATGAAAAACTGTTTTTT.